The entry below describes one TCR beta chain. Its antigen is still unknown. This entry is derived from a study of blood T cells in healthy people across ages. The study's findings and limits: Both naive CD4+ cell counts and diversity were greater in long-lived donors than in aged donors.

With a J-beta primer mix and a sample-barcoded 5' primer, a second PCR ran about 7 to 12 cycles. Each CDR3 protein is one row after TCRdb ran MiXCR on the 5' RACE reads. The table shows about 930,000 distinct CDR3 sequences, with roughly 28% occurring only once. J lost 1 base, V lost 3 bases, and 2 bases had no gene match. Germline V gives CDR1 LNHNV, CDR2 YYDKDF (reference sequence). The CDR3 consists of 15 residues. The sample was also reused in another study, on T cells of mothers and their children. From that paper: cDNA synthesis used all extracted RNA, about 1.5 ug per 15 ul. The M1S primer of the second PCR added sample barcodes and 2-4 random nucleotides. The study found slightly higher but non-significant overlap in related versus unrelated mother-child pairs.

The V call is TRBV15, the J call TRBJ2-2; 7 nucleotides match TRBD1. The clonotype originates from a woman in her 40s in good health. The source material was blood. CDR3 nucleotides: TGTGCCACCAGCAGGAGACAGGGGAACACCGGGGAGCTGTTTTTT. The encoded protein is CATSRRQGNTGELFF.